Sequencing of this T cell receptor beta chain was carried out in a study of cytomegalovirus exposure and HLA in healthy donors. Whole-study results and caveats: Associated with HLA alleles at 0.05 false discovery rate in a later analysis were over 15,000 TCR beta sequences. Among TCR sequences, most were rare, though some public TCRs appeared in many donors.

CDR1 and CDR2 (germline): SEHNR, FQNEAQ (reference sequence). The V end lost 6 bases, the J end lost 7 bases, and 12 bases lay between the germline ends. The CDR3 covers 12 residues. 60 Vbeta and 13 Jbeta primers were used in PCR. Original data processing: Later, some 79 million unique TCR beta chains were counted in an analysis, and 10 million to 12 million of them were shared. TCRdb keeps only in-frame clones here, not all; method: immunoSEQ multiplex PCR. The DNA was the basis for D and trimming; V, J and clone size are from that table. Found here are 250,000 to 350,000 clones, roughly 80% of them singletons; the top ten hold about 0.3%. A word on this clone: Its antigen is currently unknown.

The V call is TRBV7-9, the J call TRBJ1-2, with D hard to call. The origin of this receptor is a girl aged 2 to 9 in good health and CMV-seronegative. Sample: PBMCs. CDR3 loop: CASSSVRVGYTF. CDR3 sequence (DNA): TGTGCCAGCAGTTCCGTGCGGGTTGGCTACACCTTC. Complete variable domain (other parts from reference TRBV7-9 and TRBJ1-2): DTGVSQNPRHKITKRGQNVTFRCDPISEHNRLYWYRQTLGQGPEFLTYFQNEAQLEKSRLLSDRFSAERPKGSFSTLEIQRTEQGDSAMYLCASSSVRVGYTFGSGTRLTVV.